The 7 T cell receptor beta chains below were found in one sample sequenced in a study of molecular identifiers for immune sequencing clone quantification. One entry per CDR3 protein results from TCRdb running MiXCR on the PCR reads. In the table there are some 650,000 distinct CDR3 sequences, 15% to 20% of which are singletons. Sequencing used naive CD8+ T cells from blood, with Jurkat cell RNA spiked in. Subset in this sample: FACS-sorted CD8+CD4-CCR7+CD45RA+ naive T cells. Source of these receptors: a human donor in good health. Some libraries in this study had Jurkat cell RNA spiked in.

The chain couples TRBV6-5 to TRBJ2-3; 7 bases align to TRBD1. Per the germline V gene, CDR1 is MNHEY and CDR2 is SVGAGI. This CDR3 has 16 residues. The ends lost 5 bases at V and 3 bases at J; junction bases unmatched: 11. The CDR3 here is CASSGFLGQATDTQYF. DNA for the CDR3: TGTGCCAGCAGTGGGTTCCTCGGACAGGCAACAGATACGCAGTATTTT.

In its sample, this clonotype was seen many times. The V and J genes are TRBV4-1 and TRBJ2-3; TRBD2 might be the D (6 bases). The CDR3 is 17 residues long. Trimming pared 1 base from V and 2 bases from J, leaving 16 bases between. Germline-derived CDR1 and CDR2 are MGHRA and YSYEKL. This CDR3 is CASSQVSLAISTDTQYF. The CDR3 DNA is TGCGCCAGCAGCCAAGTATCCCTAGCGATCTCCACAGATACGCAGTATTTT.

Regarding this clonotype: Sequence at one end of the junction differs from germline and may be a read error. CDR3 sequence reads: CSVRGEASGGSLQETQYF. DNA for the CDR3: TGCAGTGTTAGAGGGGAGGCTAGCGGGGGGTCCCTACAAGAGACCCAGTACTTC. This chain links TRBV20-1 with TRBJ2-5; 11 positions match TRBD2. CDR3 length: 18 residues. The germline V gene has CDR1 DFQATT and CDR2 SNEGSKA (reference sequence).

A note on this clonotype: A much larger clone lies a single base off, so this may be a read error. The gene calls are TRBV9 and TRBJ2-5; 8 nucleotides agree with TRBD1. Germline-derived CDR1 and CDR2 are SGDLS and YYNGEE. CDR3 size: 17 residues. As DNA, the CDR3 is TGTGCCAGCAGCGGAAGTATTCGGACAGGGCACCAAGAGATCCAGTACTTC. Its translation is CASSGSIRTGHQEIQYF.

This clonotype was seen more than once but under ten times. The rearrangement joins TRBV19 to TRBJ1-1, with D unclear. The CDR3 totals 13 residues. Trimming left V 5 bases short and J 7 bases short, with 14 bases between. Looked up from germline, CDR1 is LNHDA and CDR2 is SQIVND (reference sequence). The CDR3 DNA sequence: TGTGCCAGTAGTGGTCCCAGGCAAATTGAAGCTTTCTTT. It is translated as CASSGPRQIEAFF.

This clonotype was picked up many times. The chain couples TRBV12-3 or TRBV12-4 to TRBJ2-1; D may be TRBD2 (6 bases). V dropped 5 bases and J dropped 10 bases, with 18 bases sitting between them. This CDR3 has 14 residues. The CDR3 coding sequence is TGTGCCAGCAGTCTGTCTACTACCGGAGGGGAGCAGTTCTTC. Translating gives CASSLSTTGGEQFF.

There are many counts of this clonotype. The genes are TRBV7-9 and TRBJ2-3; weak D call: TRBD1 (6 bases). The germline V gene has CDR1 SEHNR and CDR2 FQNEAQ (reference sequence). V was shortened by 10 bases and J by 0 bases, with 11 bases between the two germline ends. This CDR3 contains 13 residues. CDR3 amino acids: CATWTESTDTQYF. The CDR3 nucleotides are TGTGCCACTTGGACAGAAAGCACAGATACGCAGTATTTT.